This TCR beta chain was profiled in a study of blood T cell repertoires in COVID-19. Germline V lookup: CDR1 SNHLY, CDR2 FYNNEI. V was clipped by 5 bases and J by 5 bases, with 15 bases between them. This CDR3 is 14 amino acids long. In terms of age and location, participants ranged from about 18 to 100 years and lived in fewer than 30 US areas. Assay: immunoSEQ multiplex PCR; the TCRdb copy retains only in-frame clones and omits some. Found here are about 430,000 clones, 80% to 90% of them singletons; the top ten hold roughly 1.1%. The sequenced material came from PBMCs or T cells enriched from blood (not recorded which). This sequence joins TRBV2 and TRBJ1-1; tentatively, D is TRBD1 (5 bases). The clonotype originates from a man aged 30 to 45 who had recovered from COVID-19. The CDR3 spells CASSPTDQGTEAFF. CDR3 sequence (DNA): TGTGCCAGCAGTCCGACGGACCAGGGAACTGAAGCTTTCTTT. The complete variable domain, with remaining parts taken from reference TRBV2 and TRBJ1-1, reads EPEVTQTPSHQVTQMGQEVILRCVPISNHLYFYWYRQILGQKVEFLVSFYNNEISEKSEIFDDQFSVERPDGSNFTLKIRSTKLEDSAMYFCASSPTDQGTEAFFGQGTRLTVV.